This TCR beta chain was recovered during a study of cytomegalovirus exposure and HLA in healthy donors. Overall study: The same platform used for the 650 to 850 first-cohort repertoires was also used for the 100 to 150 validation repertoires, as a later analysis reported. Study-level findings and limits: High specificity and sensitivity for cytomegalovirus status were reported for the classifier.

Comments on this clone: No antigen is known for it.

Trimming took 6 bases from V and 0 from J, leaving 11 bases between them. The CDR3 is 13 amino acids. Germline values: CDR1 GTSNPN, CDR2 SVGIG (reference sequence). Method: immunoSEQ multiplex PCR; TCRdb's copy keeps in-frame clones and lacks some. Found here are 150,000 to 200,000 clones, 75% to 90% of them singletons; the top ten hold around a sixth. This TCR was recovered from a man aged 18 to 35 in good health and CMV-seropositive. Source material: PBMCs. The rearrangement joins TRBV30 to TRBJ1-1, with TRBD1 as a possible D gene (6 bases). CDR3 bases: TGTGCCTGCCAGGGGCACATGAACACTGAAGCTTTCTTT. This gives the protein CACQGHMNTEAFF.